This note documents a single TCR beta chain sequence. Its antigen is still unknown. RNA was isolated and reverse transcribed to cDNA, the sequencing template. Sequenced by immunoSEQ multiplex PCR; TCRdb stores in-frame clones only, minus some. The data contain around 100,000 clones, about 60% of them singletons. Treatment described: oral pan-JAK inhibitor, 5-10 mg twice daily. Trimming cost V 5 bases and J 1 base, with 15 bases left between them. Germline lookup yields CDR1 MNHEY and CDR2 SMNVEV (reference sequence). The CDR3 length is 16 residues. This entry comes from a study of CD8+ T cells in alopecia areata. Study-level results: A large proportion of expanded lesional clones were detected persisting in scalp and blood during tofacitinib.

The clonotype was recovered from a human donor with alopecia areata. The J gene is TRBJ1-5, the V gene TRBV27, with D possibly matching TRBD1 (5 bases). Sample: CD8+ T cells sorted from blood, taken at week 24, from a patient treated with tofacitinib. The CDR3 spells CASSPSGGESNQPQHF. Here the CDR3 DNA reads TGTGCCAGCAGTCCCAGTGGGGGAGAAAGCAATCAGCCCCAGCATTTT.